This paragraph reports one T cell receptor beta chain. Its specificity is unknown. Between the trimmed V and J ends, which lost 7 bases and 1 base, there was a span of 8 bases. The CDR3 consists of 13 residues. This sample stems from a study of vaccination effects on CD4 cells after COVID-19. Study results and caveats: Most post-vaccine spike-reactive clones in convalescents were new, not infection-derived.

Sequencing in the ViraFEST assay came after antigen-specific CD4+ T cells had been expanded with viral peptide pools, which were used to stimulate PBMC. Subsequent to 10 days of culture, CD4+ T cells were isolated. Convalescent patients had PCR-confirmed SARS-CoV-2 infection between March and December 2020. Some clones are missing from TCRdb's copy, which holds only in-frame ones; the method was immunoSEQ multiplex PCR. The sample lists approximately 24,000 clones, 70% to 80% occurring once. The chain carries TRBV12-3 or TRBV12-4 and TRBJ1-5; the D gene is possibly TRBD1 (5 bases). This clonotype was obtained from a human donor who had a prior SARS-CoV-2 infection. Sequenced here: CD4+ T cells from PBMCs cultured with SARS-CoV-2 spike peptides, sampled before COVID-19 vaccination. DNA of the CDR3: TGTGCCAGCACCCGGGACAGCAATCAGCCCCAGCATTTT. Amino acid sequence: CASTRDSNQPQHF.